This T cell receptor beta chain was profiled in a study of blood T cell repertoires in COVID-19. TCRdb's copy holds only in-frame clones and misses some; the assay was immunoSEQ multiplex PCR. The sample lists approximately 320,000 clones, 85% occurring once. The CDR3 has 13 residues. Deletions cut 0 bases from V and 5 bases from J, with 5 bases between. Germline V gene sequence: CDR1 SGHRS, CDR2 YFSETQ. Sequencing was carried out using peripheral blood. The receptor's source is a human donor in a cohort sampled during active COVID-19. This chain uses TRBV5-1 with TRBJ2-2, with D possibly matching TRBD2 (5 bases). This chain's CDR3 is CASSLGETGELFF. In DNA form, the CDR3 reads TGCGCCAGCAGCTTGGGGGAGACCGGGGAGCTGTTTTTT.